This T cell receptor beta chain was observed in a study of control samples from healthy donors and cancer patients. The method was immunoSEQ multiplex PCR; TCRdb's version includes in-frame clones alone and lacks a portion of them. The repertoire holds some 100,000 clones, with more than 85% as singletons. This clone has just one count. This clonotype originated in a young man in good health. Sequenced material: blood.

CDR3 amino acids: CASRAGQNTGELFF. In DNA form, the CDR3 reads TGTGCCAGCAGGGCGGGGCAGAACACCGGGGAGCTGTTTTTT. The chain carries TRBV27 and TRBJ2-2, with a tentative D call TRBD2 (6 bases). V gave up 6 bases and J gave up 1 base, with 9 bases separating them. The CDR3 totals 14 residues. In germline, CDR1 is MNHEY, CDR2 SMNVEV (reference sequence).